These T cell receptor beta chains were read from a single sample in a study of blood T cell repertoires in COVID-19. Only in-frame clones appear in the TCRdb table, and some are missing; sequencing was by immunoSEQ multiplex PCR. The sample lists some 45,000 clones; around 79% were seen once. Source material: peripheral blood. The receptors shown here come from a human donor in a cohort sampled during active COVID-19. The CDR3 runs from the conserved cysteine through the conserved F or W. D genes are given only for firm matches. Expanded clones get a size class; other rows say once, few or many, or leave the size out.

clone size | J gene | D gene | V gene | CDR3 protein | CDR3 DNA
. | TRBJ2-1 | TRBD1 | TRBV6-4 | CASSQRGGDGLGEQFF | TGTGCCAGCAGCCAGAGAGGGGGCGACGGACTGGGCGAGCAGTTCTTC
few | TRBJ1-6 | . | TRBV11-3 | CASSLPMRPLHF | TGTGCCAGCAGCTTGCCAATGAGGCCCCTCCACTTT
. | TRBJ2-4 | TRBD2 | TRBV3-1/TRBV3-2 | CASSQAQTGTSRDF | TGTGCCAGCAGCCAAGCTCAGACCGGGACTAGCCGGGACTTC
. | TRBJ2-3 | TRBD2 | TRBV7-3 | CASSLGLAGSDTQYF | TGTGCCAGCAGCTTAGGACTAGCGGGATCCGATACGCAGTATTTT
. | TRBJ2-7 | TRBD2 | TRBV3-1/TRBV3-2 | CAIGTSGTYEQYF | TGTGCCATCGGGACTAGCGGAACCTACGAGCAGTACTTC
. | TRBJ1-1 | TRBD1 | TRBV12-5 | CASGGDSSEAFF | TGTGCTAGTGGGGGGGACAGTTCTGAAGCTTTCTTT
. | TRBJ2-7 | . | TRBV30 | CAWSVRVVQYF | TGTGCCTGGAGTGTAAGAGTGGTGCAGTACTTC
. | TRBJ2-7 | TRBD2 | TRBV4-1 | CASSGGGGEQYF | TGCGCCAGCAGCGGAGGCGGGGGCGAGCAGTACTTC
. | TRBJ2-5 | . | TRBV21-1 | CASSKRGGTSLVLKETQYF | TGTGCCAGCAGCAAACGGGGGGGGACCAGCCTGGTCCTTAAAGAGACCCAGTACTTC
. | TRBJ2-7 | . | TRBV6-1 | CASSENEGAGRAYEQYF | TGTGCCAGCAGTGAAAATGAAGGAGCGGGCAGGGCATACGAGCAGTACTTC
. | TRBJ2-1 | . | TRBV11-2 | CASTLGGSSYNEQFF | TGTGCCAGCACCCTTGGGGGGAGCTCCTACAATGAGCAGTTCTTC
. | TRBJ2-2 | TRBD1 | TRBV6-5 | CASNWDRGATGELFF | TGTGCCAGCAATTGGGACAGGGGGGCTACCGGGGAGCTGTTTTTT
. | TRBJ2-1 | TRBD1 | TRBV5-5 | CASSFAGQGYNEQFF | TGTGCCAGCAGCTTCGCAGGACAGGGGTACAATGAGCAGTTCTTC
. | TRBJ2-2 | . | TRBV4-3 | CASSQDLGQGGNTGELFF | TGCGCCAGCAGCCAAGATCTAGGCCAGGGAGGGAACACCGGGGAGCTGTTTTTT
. | TRBJ2-7 | . | TRBV6-1 | CASSEMRDEQYF | TGTGCCAGCAGTGAAATGAGGGACGAGCAGTACTTC
. | TRBJ2-7 | TRBD2 | TRBV3-1/TRBV3-2 | CASSQTSGKYEQYF | TGTGCCAGCAGCCAAACTAGCGGGAAATACGAGCAGTACTTC
. | TRBJ2-2 | . | TRBV7-9 | CASSLWESGELFF | TGTGCCAGCAGCTTATGGGAGAGCGGGGAGCTGTTTTTT
. | TRBJ2-4 | . | TRBV19 | CASKSGGRENIQYF | TGTGCCAGTAAAAGTGGCGGAAGAGAAAACATTCAGTACTTC
few | TRBJ1-5 | . | TRBV11-2 | CASSLEGGSHQPQHF | TGTGCCAGCAGCTTAGAGGGAGGGAGCCATCAGCCCCAGCATTTT
. | TRBJ2-7 | TRBD2 | TRBV7-2 | CASAPYRGSSYGEQYF | TGTGCCAGCGCCCCTTATCGCGGGAGCAGTTATGGGGAGCAGTACTTC
. | TRBJ2-7 | . | TRBV6-5 | CASGGQVSYEQYF | TGTGCCAGCGGGGGCCAAGTCTCCTACGAGCAGTACTTC
. | TRBJ1-5 | . | TRBV19 | CASGSRGSQPQHF | TGTGCCAGCGGATCCAGGGGATCGCAGCCCCAGCATTTT
. | TRBJ2-3 | TRBD2 | TRBV11-2 | CASSPRVAGGDTQYF | TGTGCCAGCAGCCCTCGTGTGGCGGGAGGGGATACGCAGTATTTT
. | TRBJ2-7 | TRBD1 | TRBV18 | CASSPRQGDEQYF | TGTGCCAGCTCACCGCGACAGGGAGACGAGCAGTACTTC
. | TRBJ2-1 | TRBD2 | TRBV27 | CASSPVAGGYNEQFF | TGTGCCAGCAGTCCAGTAGCGGGAGGTTACAATGAGCAGTTCTTC
. | TRBJ1-1 | . | TRBV11-2 | CASSLMNRMNTEAFF | TGTGCCAGCAGCTTAATGAACAGGATGAACACTGAAGCTTTCTTT
. | TRBJ2-5 | . | TRBV5-4 | CASSLEAGRETQYF | TGTGCCAGCAGCTTGGAGGCAGGGCGAGAGACCCAGTACTTC
. | TRBJ2-5 | . | TRBV15 | CATSRDRGSLAQYF | TGTGCCACCAGCAGAGATAGGGGGTCATTGGCCCAGTACTTC
. | TRBJ1-5 | . | TRBV19 | CASQYSNQPQHF | TGTGCCAGCCAGTATAGCAATCAGCCCCAGCATTTT
. | TRBJ1-2 | . | TRBV30 | CAWSLRQTNYGYTF | TGTGCCTGGAGTTTGAGACAGACTAACTATGGCTACACCTTC
. | TRBJ2-7 | TRBD1 | TRBV2 | CASRLQGAGEQYF | TGTGCCAGCAGATTACAGGGGGCGGGCGAGCAGTACTTC
. | TRBJ2-5 | TRBD2 | TRBV28 | CASSGAGGSTETQYF | TGTGCCAGCAGTGGGGCGGGGGGCTCTACGGAGACCCAGTACTTC
. | TRBJ1-2 | TRBD1 | TRBV4-3 | CASSRGLRQGRGYTF | TGCGCCAGCAGCCGCGGCCTGCGACAGGGCCGGGGCTACACCTTC